Following are 2 T cell receptor beta chains from one sample sequenced in a study of blood T cell repertoires in COVID-19. This table comes from immunoSEQ multiplex PCR, and its TCRdb copy is limited to in-frame clones, with some not included. Of fewer than 250,000 clones listed, around 84% are singletons. The source material was peripheral blood. These receptors were obtained from a man in his 60s with acute or convalescent COVID-19.

The chain has TRBV3-1 (or the pseudogene TRBV3-2) and TRBJ1-4; 9 bases fit TRBD1. The CDR3 extends over 15 amino acids. The germline CDR1 and CDR2 sequences are LGHDT and YNNKEL (reference sequence). With V trimmed by 4 bases and J by 8 bases, 8 bases remained unmatched. The CDR3 bases are TGTGCCAGCAGCCGCGAGACAGGGGGGAACGAAAAACTGTTTTTT. Translation gives CASSRETGGNEKLFF.

The chain employs TRBV6-6 and TRBJ1-2; D call uncertain. The CDR3 has 12 residues. CDR1 is MNHNY and CDR2 is SVGAGI in the germline V gene (reference sequence). V was shortened by 6 bases and J by 6 bases, with 11 bases between the two germline ends. The DNA of the CDR3 is TGTGCCAGCAGCTCTCCCGGGGATGGCTACACCTTC. Translated: CASSSPGDGYTF.